The 4 T cell receptor beta chains listed next were all sequenced from one sample in a study of human T cells and chemical hapten exposure. Time point noted: patch test 2, 6 weeks after DPC sensitization. Treatment here: therapeutic diphenylcyclopropenone sensitization with weekly scalp DPC. MiXCR was run by TCRdb on the RACE reads, yielding one entry per CDR3 protein. This table holds some 89,000 distinct CDR3 sequences, about 9.4% found once. The sequenced sample was whole blood, obtained in connection with sensitization to the hapten diphenylcyclopropenone (DPC). These receptors were obtained from a young woman with alopecia areata. Some clones in this sample may be carry-over from other donors' samples.

This clonotype was seen many times. V gene TRBV6-5 combines with J gene TRBJ2-1, with 7 bases that match TRBD1. The CDR3 has 13 residues. Germline trimming cut 4 bases from V and 7 bases from J; bases unmatched to any gene: 4. Germline assignment: CDR1 MNHEY and CDR2 SVGAGI. In nucleotides, the CDR3 is TGTGCCAGCAGTTCAAACAGGGGTAATGAGCAGTTCTTC. Translating it yields CASSSNRGNEQFF.

In regard to this clonotype: This could be a read error, since a much larger clone is one nucleotide away. This chain uses TRBV28 with TRBJ1-2; D is perhaps TRBD1 (6 bases). This CDR3 is 15 amino acids long. V was clipped by 8 bases and J by 4 bases, with 20 bases between them. Germline V CDR1 and CDR2: MDHEN, SYDVKM. The CDR3 here is CASRGPQGKSYGYTF. For the CDR3, the DNA is TGTGCCAGCCGCGGACCCCAGGGGAAGAGCTATGGCTACACCTTC.

This clonotype was seen at least ten times. J is TRBJ2-3 and V is TRBV7-3; no definite D call. Germline V lookup: CDR1 SGHTA, CDR2 FQGTGA. CDR3 length equals 18 residues. V was shortened by 5 bases and J by 0 bases, with 21 bases between the two germline ends. Written as DNA, the CDR3 is TGTGCCAGCAGCCTCTCGGAATCCTCCCCATTTAGCACAGATACGCAGTATTTT. Residues: CASSLSESSPFSTDTQYF.

This clonotype occurred many times. The chain couples TRBV6-2 or TRBV6-3 to TRBJ1-6; possible D gene TRBD1, 5 bases. The CDR3 spans 12 residues. The V end was cut by 3 bases, the J end by 14 bases, with 11 bases between. Looked up from germline, CDR1 is MNHEY and CDR2 is SVGEGT. CDR3 residues: CASSYLQDTLHF. As DNA, the CDR3 is TGTGCCAGCAGTTATCTACAGGACACCCTCCACTTT.